The 3 T cell receptor beta chains reported below all come from one sample, sequenced in a study of T cell clonality in common variable immunodeficiency. Data came from immunoSEQ multiplex PCR; TCRdb stores just in-frame clones and leaves some out. The sample has roughly 79,000 clones, none seen only once. Sequencing was performed on peripheral blood mononuclear cells. Receptor source: a person aged 18 to 75 in good health.

This clone was recorded many times. The read is 3 residues too short to cover the CDR3 end, so that end is filled in from the germline J gene. The chain links TRBV19 to TRBJ2-2; weak D call: TRBD2 (7 bases). The V and J ends lost 10 bases and 3 bases respectively, with 12 bases between them. Germline values: CDR1 LNHDA, CDR2 SQIVND (reference sequence). CDR3 length: 13 amino acids. Incomplete CDR3 DNA: TGTGCCACCCTAGGGGGGGACACCGGGGAG. It translates to CATLGGDTGE. The whole CDR3 protein reads CATLGGDTGELFF.

This clone appeared many times. Read coverage stops 3 residues before the CDR3 terminus; the germline J gene supplies the remainder. The chain employs TRBV7-9 and TRBJ2-7; 10 positions match TRBD1. V gave up 5 bases and J gave up 2 bases; unmatched junction bases: 6. This CDR3 contains 15 residues. Germline CDR1 and CDR2: SEHNR and FQNEAQ (reference sequence). The CDR3: CASSPGQGITYEQYF. The CDR3 DNA, read in part, is TGTGCCAGCAGCCCGGGACAGGGGATTACCTACGAG.

In its sample, this clone was seen many times. The read is 3 residues too short to cover the CDR3 end, so that end is filled in from the germline J gene. The chain links TRBV6-2 or TRBV6-3 to TRBJ2-1; the match to TRBD2 covers 11 bases. V lost 6 bases, J lost 8 bases, and 9 bases stayed unmatched. This CDR3 spans 15 amino acids. CDR1 and CDR2 (germline): MNHEY, SVGEGT. The CDR3 bases that were read are TGTGCCAGCAGGGCCCTTAGCGGGAGGGCCCATGAG. Amino acids: CASRALSGRAHE. The CDR3 as a whole reads CASRALSGRAHEQFF.